This passage covers 14 T cell receptor beta chains from one sample sequenced in a study of T cell repertoires in cytomegalovirus infection (dated by TCRdb to about 2019). The meaning of the sample's treatment or condition label: in vitro stimulation with specific CMV peptide epitopes to enrich CMV-specific T cells. The sequencer listed for this sample is Illumina HiSeq 1500. The public reads were quality trimmed at Q25 with fastp and then assembled into clones with MiXCR by TCRdb, keeping productive beta chains. Under each unique CDR3 protein, matching rows form one entry showing the most common genes and DNA. The sample table lists about 920,000 distinct CDR3 sequences, about a third of them with a count of one. The leading ten clones occupy roughly 13% of the sample. These receptors have no identified antigens. This material consisted of cultured CD8+ T cells from PBMCs, taken from culture after CMV antigen stimulation. The source of these receptors is a human donor in good health (CMV status not recorded). Some clones in this sample may be carry-over from other donors' samples.

This clonotype showed up just a few times. The chain has TRBV12-3 or TRBV12-4 and TRBJ1-2, with 7 positions matching TRBD1. CDR3 length: 14 amino acids. The V gene end was trimmed by 3 bases and the J gene end by 4 bases; junction bases not matched to a gene: 5. The CDR3 DNA reads TGTGCCAGCAGTTTGGGACAGTCTGTCTATGGCTACACCTTC. It encodes CASSLGQSVYGYTF.

The chain joins TRBV11-2 to TRBJ2-5; a weak D match, TRBD1 (5 bases). V was shortened by 1 base and J by 5 bases, with 11 bases between the two germline ends. The CDR3 contains 14 residues. Germline loops: CDR1 SGHAT, CDR2 FQNNGV. Here the CDR3 reads CASSLVQDRETQYF. CDR3 DNA sequence: TGTGCCAGCAGCTTAGTACAGGACCGGGAGACCCAGTACTTC.

This clonotype was detected a few times. The CDR3, as DNA: TGTGCCAGCAGCCAAGATATCAACGGCAATGAGCAGTTCTTC. Protein sequence: CASSQDINGNEQFF. The chain uses TRBV3-1 and TRBJ2-1; D remains ambiguous. Germline V gives CDR1 LGHDT, CDR2 YNNKEL (reference sequence). V lost 0 bases and J lost 6, with 9 bases in between. This CDR3 region has 14 residues.

The chain joins TRBV19 to TRBJ1-5; 7 bases align to TRBD1. V lost 5 bases to trimming and J lost 1 base; unmatched junction nucleotides: 11. The V gene's germline CDR1 is LNHDA and CDR2 SQIVND (reference sequence). The CDR3 has 17 residues. DNA for the CDR3: TGTGCCAGTAGTGCCCAAGACAGGGTTAGAAGCAATCAGCCCCAGCATTTT. Its translation is CASSAQDRVRSNQPQHF.

The V gene is TRBV2, the J gene TRBJ2-3, with 9 bases identical to TRBD2. V trimming: 10 bases; J trimming: 2 bases; junction bases outside the gene matches: 7. Germline-derived CDR1 and CDR2 are SNHLY and FYNNEI. The CDR3 is 14 residues long. This CDR3 reads CATLAGALTDTQYF. CDR3 bases: TGTGCCACCTTAGCGGGGGCCCTCACAGATACGCAGTATTTT.

This clonotype was recorded at least ten times. The chain carries TRBV7-8 and TRBJ2-5; TRBD1 or TRBD2 may be the D gene (5 bases each). V was cut by 7 bases and J by 1 base, with 16 bases left in between. The CDR3 loop spans 15 amino acids. Germline loops: CDR1 SGHVS, CDR2 FQNEAQ. The CDR3 region is CASTRRGSAQETQYF. Written as DNA, the CDR3 is TGTGCCAGCACCCGACGGGGCTCCGCCCAAGAGACCCAGTACTTC.

This clonotype was detected many times. V usage is TRBV7-2 and J usage is TRBJ2-3, with TRBD1 matching over 9 bases. Germline assignment: CDR1 SGHTA and CDR2 FQGNSA. J was trimmed by 3 bases and V by 6 bases; bases with no gene match: 10. The CDR3 consists of 16 residues. As DNA, the CDR3 is TGTGCCAGCAGGCCATCTGGGACAGGGTGGACAGATACGCAGTATTTT. Amino acid sequence: CASRPSGTGWTDTQYF.

The J gene is TRBJ1-5, the V gene TRBV12-3 or TRBV12-4; D may be TRBD1 (5 bases). The CDR3 totals 17 residues. V was cut by 0 bases and J by 4 bases, with 16 bases left in between. Here the CDR3 reads CASSLALGASDNQPQHF. The CDR3 DNA is TGTGCCAGCAGTTTAGCGCTTGGGGCATCGGATAATCAGCCCCAGCATTTT.

This chain links TRBV6-1 with TRBJ1-5; no clear D. CDR1 and CDR2 (germline): MNHNS, SASEGT. This CDR3 has 12 amino acids. V gave up 6 bases and J gave up 5 bases, with 8 bases separating them. CDR3 loop: CASSEGYQPQHF. CDR3 in DNA: TGTGCCAGCAGCGAGGGCTATCAGCCCCAGCATTTT.

This clonotype occurred many times. The chain combines TRBV7-8 with TRBJ2-1; D possibly corresponds to TRBD2 (6 bases). The CDR3 spans 17 residues. V lost 5 bases, J lost 0 bases, and 17 bases lay in between. The germline V gene encodes CDR1 SGHVS and CDR2 FQNEAQ. This chain's CDR3 is CASSLTGSPSSYNEQFF. Here the CDR3 DNA reads TGTGCCAGCAGCCTAACCGGGAGTCCAAGCTCCTACAATGAGCAGTTCTTC. Full variable domain (missing parts from reference TRBV7-8 and TRBJ2-1): GAGVSQSPRYKVAKRGQDVALRCDPISGHVSLFWYQQALGQGPEFLTYFQNEAQLDKSGLPSDRFFAERPEGSVSTLKIQRTQQEDSAVYLCASSLTGSPSSYNEQFFGPGTRLTVL.

This sequence joins TRBV4-1 and TRBJ2-7, with a weak D call TRBD1 (6 bases). The CDR3 is 16 amino acids. Germline assignment: CDR1 MGHRA and CDR2 YSYEKL. Trimming cost V 0 bases and J 0 bases, with 12 bases left between them. CDR3 bases: TGCGCCAGCAGCCAAGAGCGGCCAGGGGACTCCTACGAGCAGTACTTC. Translating gives CASSQERPGDSYEQYF.

The genes are TRBV27 and TRBJ1-2; D remains ambiguous. The germline V gene has CDR1 MNHEY and CDR2 SMNVEV (reference sequence). The CDR3 length is 13 residues. With 2 bases removed from V and 4 bases from J, the gap between germline ends came to 8 bases. The DNA of the CDR3 is TGTGCCAGCAGTTTACAGAGCTCCTATGGCTACACCTTC. This gives the protein CASSLQSSYGYTF.

This clonotype has ten or more counts. The rearrangement links TRBV7-9 to TRBJ1-5; 8 positions agree with TRBD1. This CDR3 is 15 amino acids long. With 5 bases clipped from V and 6 bases from J, the junction kept 9 bases outside the gene matches. From germline, CDR1 is SEHNR and CDR2 FQNEAQ (reference sequence). Here the CDR3 reads CASSDGQGGGQPQHF. Written as DNA, the CDR3 is TGTGCCAGCAGCGACGGACAGGGAGGGGGTCAGCCCCAGCATTTT.

This clonotype was found once. The chain is built from TRBV10-3 and TRBJ1-2; D ambiguous. CDR1 and CDR2 (germline): ENHRY, SYGVKD. Trimming took off 6 bases at V and 6 bases at J, with 8 bases between the two ends. The CDR3 has 11 amino acids. The CDR3 DNA follows: TGTGCCATCAGACAAGCTGATGGCTACACCTTC. As protein: CAIRQADGYTF.